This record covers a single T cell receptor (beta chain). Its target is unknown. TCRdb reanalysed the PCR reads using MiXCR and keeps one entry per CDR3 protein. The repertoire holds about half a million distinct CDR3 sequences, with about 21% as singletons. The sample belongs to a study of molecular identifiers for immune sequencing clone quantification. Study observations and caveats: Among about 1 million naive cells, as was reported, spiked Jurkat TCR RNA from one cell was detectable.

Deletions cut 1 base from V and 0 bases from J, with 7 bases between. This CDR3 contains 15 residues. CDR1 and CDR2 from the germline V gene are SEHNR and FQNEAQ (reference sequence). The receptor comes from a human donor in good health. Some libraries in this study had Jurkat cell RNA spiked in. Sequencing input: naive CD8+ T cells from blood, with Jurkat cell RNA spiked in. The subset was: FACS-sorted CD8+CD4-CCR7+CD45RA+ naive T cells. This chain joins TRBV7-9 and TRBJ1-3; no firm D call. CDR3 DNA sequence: TGTGCCAGCAGCTTAGACGTGCCCTCTGGAAACACCATATATTTT. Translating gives CASSLDVPSGNTIYF. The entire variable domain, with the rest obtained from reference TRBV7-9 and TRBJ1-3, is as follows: DTGVSQNPRHKITKRGQNVTFRCDPISEHNRLYWYRQTLGQGPEFLTYFQNEAQLEKSRLLSDRFSAERPKGSFSTLEIQRTEQGDSAMYLCASSLDVPSGNTIYFGEGSWLTVV.